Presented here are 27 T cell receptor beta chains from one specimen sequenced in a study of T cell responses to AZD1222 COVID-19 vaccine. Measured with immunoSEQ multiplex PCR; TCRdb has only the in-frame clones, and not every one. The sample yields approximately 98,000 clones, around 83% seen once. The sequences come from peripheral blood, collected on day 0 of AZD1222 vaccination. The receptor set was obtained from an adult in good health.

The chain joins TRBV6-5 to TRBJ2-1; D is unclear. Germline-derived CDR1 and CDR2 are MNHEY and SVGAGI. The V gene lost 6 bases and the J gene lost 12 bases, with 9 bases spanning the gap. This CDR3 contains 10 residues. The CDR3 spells CASSWSGQFF. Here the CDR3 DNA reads TGTGCCAGCAGCTGGTCGGGGCAGTTCTTC.

CDR3 sequence (DNA): TGTGCCAGCACCCCCGGGATCCCCGGGGGACAGCCCCAGCATTTT. This encodes CASTPGIPGGQPQHF. The V call is TRBV7-2, the J call TRBJ1-5, with D possibly TRBD1 on 5 matching bases. CDR1 is SGHTA and CDR2 is FQGNSA in the germline V gene. Trimming removed 7 bases from V and 7 bases from J, with 20 bases in between. The CDR3 is made up of 15 amino acids.

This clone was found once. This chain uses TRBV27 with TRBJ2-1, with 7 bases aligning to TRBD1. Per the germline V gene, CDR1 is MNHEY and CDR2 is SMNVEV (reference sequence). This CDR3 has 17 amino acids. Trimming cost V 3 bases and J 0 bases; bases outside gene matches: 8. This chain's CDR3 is CASSLGTGQPSYNEQFF. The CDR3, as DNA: TGTGCCAGCAGTTTGGGGACGGGACAGCCCTCCTACAATGAGCAGTTCTTC.

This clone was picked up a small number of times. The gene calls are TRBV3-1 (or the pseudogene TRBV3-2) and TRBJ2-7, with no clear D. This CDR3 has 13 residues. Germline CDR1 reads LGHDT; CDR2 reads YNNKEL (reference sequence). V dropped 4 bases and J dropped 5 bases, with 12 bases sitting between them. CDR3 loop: CASSPLGLHEQYF. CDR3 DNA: TGTGCCAGCAGCCCTTTAGGGTTGCACGAGCAGTACTTC.

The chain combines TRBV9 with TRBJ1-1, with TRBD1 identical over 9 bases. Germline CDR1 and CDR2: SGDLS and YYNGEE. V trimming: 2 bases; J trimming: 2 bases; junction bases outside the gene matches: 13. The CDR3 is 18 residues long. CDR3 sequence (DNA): TGTGCCAGCAGCGTCCCCCTCCGAGGGACAGGGCCAAACACTGAAGCTTTCTTT. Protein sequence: CASSVPLRGTGPNTEAFF.

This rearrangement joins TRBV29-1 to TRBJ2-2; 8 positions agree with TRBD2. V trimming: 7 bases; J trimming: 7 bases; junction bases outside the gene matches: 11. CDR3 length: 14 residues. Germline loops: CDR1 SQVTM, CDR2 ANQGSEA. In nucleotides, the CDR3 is TGCAGCGCCTCAGCGGGGGCCTCTGACGGGGAGCTGTTTTTT. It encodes CSASAGASDGELFF.

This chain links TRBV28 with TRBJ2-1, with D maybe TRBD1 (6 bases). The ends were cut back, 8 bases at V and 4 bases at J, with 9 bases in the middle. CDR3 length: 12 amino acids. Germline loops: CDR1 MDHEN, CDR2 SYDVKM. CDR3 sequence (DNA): TGTGCCAGCGAGGACAGTTACAATGAGCAGTTCTTC. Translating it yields CASEDSYNEQFF.

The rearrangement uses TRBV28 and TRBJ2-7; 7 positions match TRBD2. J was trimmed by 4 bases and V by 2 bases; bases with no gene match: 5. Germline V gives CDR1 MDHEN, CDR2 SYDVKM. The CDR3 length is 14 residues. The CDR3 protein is CASSLAGEGYEQYF. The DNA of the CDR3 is TGTGCCAGCAGTTTAGCGGGGGAGGGATACGAGCAGTACTTC.

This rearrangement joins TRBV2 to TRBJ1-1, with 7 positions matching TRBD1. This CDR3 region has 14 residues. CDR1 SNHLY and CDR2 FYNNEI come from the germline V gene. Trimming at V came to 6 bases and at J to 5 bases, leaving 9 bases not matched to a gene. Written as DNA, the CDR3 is TGTGCCAGCAGGAGGGGGCGCGAAAGGACTGAAGCTTTCTTT. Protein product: CASRRGRERTEAFF.

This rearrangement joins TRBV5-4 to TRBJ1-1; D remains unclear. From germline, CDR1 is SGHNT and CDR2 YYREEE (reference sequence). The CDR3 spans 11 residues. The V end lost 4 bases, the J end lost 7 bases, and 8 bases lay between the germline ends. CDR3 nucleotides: TGTGCCAGCAGCACGAGTCGTGAAGCTTTCTTT. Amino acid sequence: CASSTSREAFF.

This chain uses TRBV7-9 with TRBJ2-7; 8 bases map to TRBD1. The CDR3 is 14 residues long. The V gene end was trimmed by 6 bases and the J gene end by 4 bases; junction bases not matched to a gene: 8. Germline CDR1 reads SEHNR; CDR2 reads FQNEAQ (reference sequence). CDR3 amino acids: CASRMDRERYEQYF. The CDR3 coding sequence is TGTGCCAGCAGAATGGACAGGGAGAGGTACGAGCAGTACTTC.

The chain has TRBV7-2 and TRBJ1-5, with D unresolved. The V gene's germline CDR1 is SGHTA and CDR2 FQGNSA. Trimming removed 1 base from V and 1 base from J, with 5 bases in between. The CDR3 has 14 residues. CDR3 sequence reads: CASSLGHSNQPQHF. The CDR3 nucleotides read TGTGCCAGCAGCTTAGGACACAGCAATCAGCCCCAGCATTTT.

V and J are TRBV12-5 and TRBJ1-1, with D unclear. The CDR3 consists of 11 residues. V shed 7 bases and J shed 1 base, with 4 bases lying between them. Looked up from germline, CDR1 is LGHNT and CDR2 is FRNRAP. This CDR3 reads CASVWNTEAFF. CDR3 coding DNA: TGTGCTAGTGTGTGGAACACTGAAGCTTTCTTT.

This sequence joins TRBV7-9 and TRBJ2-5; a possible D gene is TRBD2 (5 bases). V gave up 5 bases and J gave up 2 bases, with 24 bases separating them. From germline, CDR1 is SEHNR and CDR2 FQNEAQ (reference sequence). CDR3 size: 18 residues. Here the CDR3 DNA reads TGTGCCAGCAGCCGTATTTGGGAGATTTTAGTGGAACAAGAGACCCAGTACTTC. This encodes CASSRIWEILVEQETQYF.

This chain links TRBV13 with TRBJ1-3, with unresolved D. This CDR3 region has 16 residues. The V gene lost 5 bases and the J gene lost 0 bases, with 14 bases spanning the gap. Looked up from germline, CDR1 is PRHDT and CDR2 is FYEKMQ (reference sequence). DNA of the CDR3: TGTGCCAGCAGCATCAACGCCGGGAGCTCTGGAAACACCATATATTTT. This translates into CASSINAGSSGNTIYF.

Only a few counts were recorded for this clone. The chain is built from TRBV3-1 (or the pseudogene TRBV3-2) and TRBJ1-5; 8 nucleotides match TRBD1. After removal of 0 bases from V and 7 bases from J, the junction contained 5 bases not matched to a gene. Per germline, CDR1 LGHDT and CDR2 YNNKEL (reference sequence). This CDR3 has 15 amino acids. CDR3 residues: CASSQDGTGGQPQHF. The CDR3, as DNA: TGTGCCAGCAGCCAAGATGGAACAGGGGGACAGCCCCAGCATTTT.

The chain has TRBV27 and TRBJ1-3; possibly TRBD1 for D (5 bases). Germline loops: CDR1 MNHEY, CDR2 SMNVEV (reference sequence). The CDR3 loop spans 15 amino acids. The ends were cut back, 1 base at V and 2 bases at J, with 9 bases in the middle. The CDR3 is CASSLYGTPGNTIYF. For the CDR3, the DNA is TGTGCCAGCAGTTTATACGGGACCCCTGGAAACACCATATATTTT.

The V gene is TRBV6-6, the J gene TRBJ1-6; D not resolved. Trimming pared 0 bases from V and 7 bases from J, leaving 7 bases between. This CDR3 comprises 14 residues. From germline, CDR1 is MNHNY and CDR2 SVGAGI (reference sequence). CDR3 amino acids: CASSYSGMNSPLHF. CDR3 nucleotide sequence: TGTGCCAGCAGTTACTCTGGGATGAATTCACCCCTCCACTTT.

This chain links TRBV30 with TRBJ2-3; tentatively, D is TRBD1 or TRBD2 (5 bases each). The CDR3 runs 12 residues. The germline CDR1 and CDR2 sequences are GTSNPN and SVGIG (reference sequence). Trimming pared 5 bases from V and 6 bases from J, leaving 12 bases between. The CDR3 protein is CAWGRGADTQYF. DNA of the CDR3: TGTGCCTGGGGTAGAGGGGCGGATACGCAGTATTTT.

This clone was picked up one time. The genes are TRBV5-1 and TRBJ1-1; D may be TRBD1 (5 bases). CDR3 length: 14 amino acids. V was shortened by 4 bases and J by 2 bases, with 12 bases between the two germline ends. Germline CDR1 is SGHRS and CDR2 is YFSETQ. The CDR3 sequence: CASSLRGQNTEAFF. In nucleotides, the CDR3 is TGCGCCAGCAGCCTCCGGGGCCAAAACACTGAAGCTTTCTTT.

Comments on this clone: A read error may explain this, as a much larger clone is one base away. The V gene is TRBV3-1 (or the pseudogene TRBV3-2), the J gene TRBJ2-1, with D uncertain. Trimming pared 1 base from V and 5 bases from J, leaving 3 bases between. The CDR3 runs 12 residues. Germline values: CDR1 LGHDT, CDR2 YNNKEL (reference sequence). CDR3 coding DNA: TGTGCCAGCAGCCAAGGGGACAATGAGCAGTTCTTC. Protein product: CASSQGDNEQFF.

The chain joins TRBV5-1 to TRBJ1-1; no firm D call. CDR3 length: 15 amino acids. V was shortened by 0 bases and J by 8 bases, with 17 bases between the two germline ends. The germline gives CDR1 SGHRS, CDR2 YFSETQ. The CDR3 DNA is TGCGCCAGCAGCTTGGATTCGGGATGGGAGGGCGAAGCTTTCTTT. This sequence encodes CASSLDSGWEGEAFF.

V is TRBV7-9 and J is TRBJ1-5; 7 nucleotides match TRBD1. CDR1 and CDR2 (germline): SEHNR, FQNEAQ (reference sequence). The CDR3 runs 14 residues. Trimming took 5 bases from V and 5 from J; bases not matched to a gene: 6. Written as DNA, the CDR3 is TGTGCCAGCAGCATATCTACAGGGGATCAGCCCCAGCATTTT. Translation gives CASSISTGDQPQHF. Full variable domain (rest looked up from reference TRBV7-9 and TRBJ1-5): DTGVSQNPRHKITKRGQNVTFRCDPISEHNRLYWYRQTLGQGPEFLTYFQNEAQLEKSRLLSDRFSAERPKGSFSTLEIQRTEQGDSAMYLCASSISTGDQPQHFGDGTRLSIL.

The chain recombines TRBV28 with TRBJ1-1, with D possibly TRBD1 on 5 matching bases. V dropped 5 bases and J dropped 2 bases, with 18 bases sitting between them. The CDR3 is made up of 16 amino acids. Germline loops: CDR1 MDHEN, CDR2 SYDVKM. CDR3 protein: CASSSVSGALNTEAFF. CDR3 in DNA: TGTGCCAGCAGTAGCGTCTCCGGGGCGCTTAACACTGAAGCTTTCTTT.

The CDR3 sequence: CAISGPGGGGGNTIYF. CDR3 DNA: TGTGCCATCAGTGGACCTGGCGGGGGAGGGGGAAACACCATATATTTT. V is TRBV10-3 and J is TRBJ1-3; perhaps TRBD1 as D (5 bases). The germline gives CDR1 ENHRY, CDR2 SYGVKD. The ends were cut back, 4 bases at V and 4 bases at J, with 17 bases in the middle. CDR3 length: 16 amino acids.

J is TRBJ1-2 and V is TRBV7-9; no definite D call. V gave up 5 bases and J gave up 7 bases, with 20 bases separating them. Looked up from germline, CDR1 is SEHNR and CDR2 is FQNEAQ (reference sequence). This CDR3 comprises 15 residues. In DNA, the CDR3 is TGTGCCAGCAGCCCCCGGACGGTCCAAATAGTTGGCTACACCTTC. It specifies CASSPRTVQIVGYTF.

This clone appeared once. This chain's CDR3 is CASSLDSYFEAFF. The CDR3 DNA follows: TGTGCCAGCAGCTTGGACAGTTATTTTGAAGCTTTCTTT. V gene TRBV7-2 combines with J gene TRBJ1-1, with D perhaps TRBD1 (6 bases). Trimming took off 3 bases at V and 7 bases at J, with 12 bases between the two ends. The germline gives CDR1 SGHTA, CDR2 FQGNSA. There are 13 residues in the CDR3.